The source of this T cell receptor (beta chain) is a study of shared clonotypes between healthy human individuals. At deep level, the assay was performed. Profiling relied on immunoSEQ multiplex PCR, and the TCRdb table lists in-frame clones only, not all of them. Of about 380,000 clones listed, about 96% were seen once; the top ten hold about 0.34%. Both CD45RO+ cells and CCR7-negative CD45RA+ TemRA cells were combined to make up CD8 memory. Regarding the study as a whole: An effect of sequencing depth on clonotype sharing among donors was expected.

This clone was observed once. Its antigen is not known. The CDR3 sequence is 15 residues long. The trim removed 4 bases at V and 0 bases at J, leaving 4 bases unmatched. The germline V gene has CDR1 SGHAT and CDR2 FQNNGV. Sequenced material: memory CD8+ T cells sorted from blood. The sample's subset: CD45RO+ cells pooled with CCR7-negative TemRA cells. V usage is TRBV11-2 and J usage is TRBJ2-7, with 9 bases matching TRBD1. The sequence derives from a man aged 25-45 years in good health. The CDR3, as DNA: TGTGCCAGCAGCTCCCGGACAGGGGTCTCCTACGAGCAGTACTTC. Translation: CASSSRTGVSYEQYF.